A single sample gave rise to the 26 T cell receptor beta chains below, sequenced in a study of cytomegalovirus exposure and HLA in healthy donors. Researchers ran the PCR with 60 Vbeta and 13 Jbeta primers. The repertoire was sequenced with immunoSEQ multiplex PCR; TCRdb's copy has only in-frame clones and lacks some. The listing contains over 100,000 clones. The sample consisted of PBMCs. The receptors shown here come from a woman in her forties in good health and CMV-seropositive.

The CDR3 is CASSFTGGKETQYF. In DNA, the CDR3 is TGTGCCAGCAGCTTTACAGGGGGGAAAGAGACCCAGTACTTC. The gene calls are TRBV7-9 and TRBJ2-5; 8 positions match TRBD1. The V gene's germline CDR1 is SEHNR and CDR2 FQNEAQ (reference sequence). Trimming cost V 3 bases and J 3 bases; bases outside gene matches: 3. The CDR3 loop spans 14 amino acids.

The rearrangement joins TRBV28 to TRBJ1-5; TRBD1 is a possible D gene (5 bases). Germline CDR1 and CDR2: MDHEN and SYDVKM. The CDR3 length is 14 residues. V dropped 4 bases and J dropped 3 bases, with 10 bases sitting between them. The CDR3 coding sequence is TGTGCCAGCAGTTCCCGGGGGACCAATCAGCCCCAGCATTTT. Translating gives CASSSRGTNQPQHF.

V and J are TRBV29-1 and TRBJ2-1, with 7 bases lining up with TRBD2. After removal of 2 bases from V and 4 bases from J, the junction contained 5 bases not matched to a gene. Per germline, CDR1 SQVTM and CDR2 ANQGSEA. The CDR3 runs 14 residues. The CDR3 region has the DNA TGCAGCGTTGAACTATGGACTAGGTACAATGAGCAGTTCTTC. Protein product: CSVELWTRYNEQFF.

This chain's CDR3 is CAWSGRQVGKPEAFF. CDR3 bases: TGTGCCTGGAGTGGACGACAGGTTGGGAAGCCTGAAGCTTTCTTT. The V and J genes are TRBV30 and TRBJ1-1, with D perhaps matching TRBD1 (6 bases). The CDR3 covers 15 residues. The V and J ends lost 1 base and 6 bases respectively, with 18 bases between them. CDR1 GTSNPN and CDR2 SVGIG come from the germline V gene (reference sequence).

A word on this clone: The junction departs from the called germline gene at one end, perhaps through a read error. In the same sample, other DNA sequences code for this CDR3. V is TRBV6-6 and J is TRBJ1-1; TRBD1 agrees at 9 bases. The germline V gene has CDR1 MNHNY and CDR2 SVGAGI (reference sequence). This CDR3 is 15 amino acids long. The CDR3 spells CASSRTQGADTEAFF. CDR3 sequence (DNA): TGTGCCAGCAGCCGAACACAGGGGGCTGACACTGAAGCTTTCTTC.

The V and J genes are TRBV27 and TRBJ2-1; 9 positions agree with TRBD2. CDR1 and CDR2 (germline): MNHEY, SMNVEV (reference sequence). V shed 8 bases and J 12 bases; nucleotides not matched to a gene: 5. The CDR3 runs to 11 residues. Here the CDR3 reads CASGTSSGQFF. In DNA, the CDR3 is TGTGCCAGCGGGACTAGCTCAGGGCAGTTCTTC.

J is TRBJ2-7 and V is TRBV7-9; 8 bases match TRBD1. This CDR3 comprises 16 residues. V was pared by 5 bases and J by 0 bases, with 9 bases of the junction left unmatched. Germline assignment: CDR1 SEHNR and CDR2 FQNEAQ (reference sequence). CDR3 residues: CASSKDRETSSYEQYF. The CDR3 coding sequence is TGTGCCAGCAGCAAGGACAGGGAAACATCCTCCTACGAGCAGTACTTC.

The rearrangement joins TRBV13 to TRBJ2-7; TRBD2 is a possible D gene (6 bases). CDR1 is PRHDT, CDR2 FYEKMQ, per germline (reference sequence). V dropped 4 bases and J dropped 1 base, with 11 bases sitting between them. The CDR3 totals 14 residues. In nucleotides, the CDR3 is TGTGCCAGCAGCTCTAGCGTCGCATCCTACGAGCAGTACTTC. This sequence encodes CASSSSVASYEQYF.

The chain is built from TRBV2 and TRBJ2-2; 13 bases align to TRBD2. The J segment lost 2 bases and the V segment lost 6 bases, leaving 6 bases of the junction unmatched. The CDR3 is 17 residues long. Per the germline V gene, CDR1 is SNHLY and CDR2 is FYNNEI. The CDR3 reads CASRLLAGGPNTGELFF. DNA for the CDR3: TGTGCCAGCAGGCTACTAGCGGGAGGGCCCAACACCGGGGAGCTGTTTTTT.

V usage is TRBV18 and J usage is TRBJ1-4; D gene uncertain. CDR1 and CDR2 from the germline V gene are KGHSH and LQKENI. V dropped 2 bases and J dropped 0 bases, with 13 bases sitting between them. The CDR3 is 17 residues long. The CDR3 loop is CASSPRQAEATNEKLFF. Here the CDR3 DNA reads TGTGCCAGCTCACCAAGGCAGGCAGAAGCAACTAATGAAAAACTGTTTTTT.

The chain uses TRBV29-1 and TRBJ2-1; D may be TRBD2 (5 bases). Trimming stripped 2 bases from V and 2 bases from J, with 13 bases between. The CDR3 covers 15 residues. From germline, CDR1 is SQVTM and CDR2 ANQGSEA. The CDR3 sequence: CSVEPSSGTYNEQFF. The CDR3 coding sequence is TGCAGCGTTGAACCTTCCAGCGGTACCTACAATGAGCAGTTCTTC.

A remark on this clone: Other DNA sequences in this specimen translate into the identical CDR3. In nucleotides, the CDR3 is TGCGCCAGCAGTAAACAGGGATCCACAGATACGCAGTATTTT. This gives the protein CASSKQGSTDTQYF. The chain is built from TRBV5-1 and TRBJ2-3; possibly TRBD1 for D (6 bases). Looked up from germline, CDR1 is SGHRS and CDR2 is YFSETQ. The V end was cut by 5 bases, the J end by 2 bases, with 12 bases between. The CDR3 sequence is 14 residues long.

The rearrangement uses TRBV11-2 and TRBJ2-1; D is possibly TRBD2 (6 bases). Germline CDR1 SGHAT, CDR2 FQNNGV. The CDR3 contains 14 residues. Deletions cut 0 bases from V and 4 bases from J, with 7 bases between. The CDR3 spells CASSLEGGYNEQFF. The CDR3 region has the DNA TGTGCCAGCAGCTTAGAAGGAGGGTACAATGAGCAGTTCTTC.

The DNA for the CDR3 is TGTGCCAGCAGCGTAGCTCCCAGCGGGCCCACCTACGAGCAGTACTTC. It codes for CASSVAPSGPTYEQYF. The rearrangement uses TRBV9 and TRBJ2-7; D perhaps matches TRBD2 (6 bases). Looked up from germline, CDR1 is SGDLS and CDR2 is YYNGEE. V was trimmed by 0 bases and J by 2 bases, leaving 15 bases between them. This CDR3 contains 16 residues.

This rearrangement joins TRBV19 to TRBJ1-5; D is perhaps TRBD1 (5 bases). Germline CDR1 and CDR2: LNHDA and SQIVND (reference sequence). Trimming shortened V by 10 bases and J by 4 bases, and 23 bases separated the two germline ends. The CDR3 totals 16 residues. The DNA for the CDR3 is TGTGCCACCCGGATCCCCGGGACTCCTGGGAATCAGCCCCAGCATTTT. Protein product: CATRIPGTPGNQPQHF. Based on the CDR3 plus reference TRBV19 and TRBJ1-5, the full variable domain is DGGITQSPKYLFRKEGQNVTLSCEQNLNHDAMYWYRQDPGQGLRLIYYSQIVNDFQKGDIAEGYSVSREKKESFPLTVTSAQKNPTAFYLCATRIPGTPGNQPQHFGDGTRLSIL.

The chain employs TRBV10-3 and TRBJ2-5; D is possibly TRBD1 (7 bases). The J call could be wrong; TRBJ2-7 is a better fit for the DNA end. This CDR3 region has 11 residues. The germline gives CDR1 ENHRY, CDR2 SYGVKD. DNA for the CDR3: TGTGCCGCGCGGGACAGCTACGAGCAGTACTTC. This sequence encodes CAARDSYEQYF.

This rearrangement joins TRBV27 to TRBJ2-7; D is perhaps TRBD1 (6 bases). The germline CDR1 and CDR2 sequences are MNHEY and SMNVEV (reference sequence). This CDR3 has 15 residues. V lost 0 bases, J lost 2 bases, and 11 bases lay in between. CDR3 bases: TGTGCCAGCAGTTTATCAGACAGGCAGCCCTACGAGCAGTACTTC. Encoded protein: CASSLSDRQPYEQYF.

V and J are TRBV5-1 and TRBJ2-5; D perhaps matches TRBD1 (6 bases). CDR1 is SGHRS and CDR2 is YFSETQ in the germline V gene. Trimming pared 0 bases from V and 5 bases from J, leaving 14 bases between. The CDR3 extends over 15 amino acids. The CDR3 sequence is CASSLARGTGETQYF. In DNA, the CDR3 is TGCGCCAGCAGCTTGGCCAGGGGAACGGGCGAGACCCAGTACTTC. The full variable domain, with the rest looked up from reference TRBV5-1 and TRBJ2-5, is KAGVTQTPRYLIKTRGQQVTLSCSPISGHRSVSWYQQTPGQGLQFLFEYFSETQRNKGNFPGRFSGRQFSNSRSEMNVSTLELGDSALYLCASSLARGTGETQYFGPGTRLLVL.

The rearrangement joins TRBV15 to TRBJ1-3; D gene unclear. The germline V and J ends were trimmed by 5 bases and 0 bases, with 8 bases remaining between them. CDR3 length: 14 residues. Germline lookup yields CDR1 LNHNV and CDR2 YYDKDF (reference sequence). The CDR3 spells CATSPTISGNTIYF. Here the CDR3 DNA reads TGTGCCACCAGCCCTACGATCTCTGGAAACACCATATATTTT.

This sequence joins TRBV13 and TRBJ2-3, with TRBD2 matching over 11 bases. This CDR3 is 18 amino acids long. Germline CDR1 is PRHDT and CDR2 is FYEKMQ (reference sequence). V lost 4 bases to trimming and J lost 6 bases; unmatched junction nucleotides: 15. The CDR3 coding sequence is TGTGCCAGCAGCTCCAACCTACGACTAGCGGGAATGTCGGATACGCAGTATTTT. Translation: CASSSNLRLAGMSDTQYF.

The rearrangement links TRBV18 to TRBJ1-4; TRBD1 matches 7 bases. Germline V gene lookup returns CDR1 KGHSH and CDR2 LQKENI. The CDR3 loop spans 15 amino acids. With V trimmed by 2 bases and J by 8 bases, 8 bases remained unmatched. CDR3: CASSPRGQALEKLFF. In DNA, the CDR3 is TGTGCCAGCTCACCAAGAGGACAGGCCCTAGAAAAACTGTTTTTT.

The chain combines TRBV10-3 with TRBJ2-1; 11 nucleotides agree with TRBD2. The V segment lost 9 bases and the J segment 7 bases; nucleotides outside the gene matches: 5. The CDR3 consists of 13 residues. CDR1 is ENHRY, CDR2 SYGVKD, per germline. CDR3 bases: TGTGCCATTCAAACTAGCGGGAGAAATGAGCAGTTCTTC. This sequence encodes CAIQTSGRNEQFF.

The gene calls are TRBV5-1 and TRBJ2-2; D gene uncertain. The CDR3 runs 15 residues. V gave up 2 bases and J gave up 1 base, with 9 bases separating them. Per germline, CDR1 SGHRS and CDR2 YFSETQ. CDR3 loop: CASSLNNMNTGELFF. DNA for the CDR3: TGCGCCAGCAGCTTAAACAATATGAACACCGGGGAGCTGTTTTTT.

For this clone: An end of the junction does not agree with germline; a read error may underlie this. The chain has TRBV4-1 and TRBJ2-4; 14 bases agree with TRBD2. Germline V gene data show CDR1 as MGHRA and CDR2 as YSYEKL. This CDR3 is built from 14 residues. The CDR3 DNA sequence: TGCGCCAGCAGCCAACCTGGGACTAGCGGGAGCTTGAACTTC. Amino acid sequence: CASSQPGTSGSLNF.

The chain employs TRBV7-2 and TRBJ1-4, with TRBD1 identical over 9 bases. The CDR3 totals 15 residues. Germline-derived CDR1 and CDR2 are SGHTA and FQGNSA. V was clipped by 2 bases and J by 8 bases; unmatched bases: 6. CDR3 sequence: CASSLSQGATEKLFF. The CDR3 nucleotides read TGTGCCAGCAGCTTATCACAGGGGGCGACGGAAAAACTGTTTTTT.

The gene calls are TRBV5-1 and TRBJ2-5, with D hard to call. This CDR3 comprises 13 residues. Looked up from germline, CDR1 is SGHRS and CDR2 is YFSETQ. Trimming removed 0 bases from V and 11 bases from J, with 14 bases in between. The CDR3 is CASSLGSPVEQYF. CDR3 nucleotides: TGCGCCAGCAGCTTGGGCTCCCCTGTGGAGCAGTACTTC. Full variable domain (missing parts from reference TRBV5-1 and TRBJ2-5): KAGVTQTPRYLIKTRGQQVTLSCSPISGHRSVSWYQQTPGQGLQFLFEYFSETQRNKGNFPGRFSGRQFSNSRSEMNVSTLELGDSALYLCASSLGSPVEQYFGPGTRLLVL.